Following are 15 T cell receptor beta chains from one sample sequenced in a study of blood T cell repertoires in COVID-19. Using immunoSEQ multiplex PCR, the repertoire was profiled, and TCRdb retains in-frame clones only, with some absent. The sample shows some 120,000 clones, 80% to 90% of them seen only once. Sequencing was carried out using peripheral blood. All receptors come from an elderly man with active or convalescent COVID-19.

This clone has a handful of counts. The chain employs TRBV15 and TRBJ2-2, with 7 bases matching TRBD1. CDR3 length: 16 amino acids. Germline CDR1 LNHNV, CDR2 YYDKDF (reference sequence). V shed 3 bases and J 4 bases; nucleotides not matched to a gene: 8. CDR3 protein: CATSRGPGQPTGELFF. The CDR3 DNA sequence: TGTGCCACCAGCAGGGGTCCGGGACAGCCCACCGGGGAGCTGTTTTTT.

A single count supports this clone. The chain has TRBV18 and TRBJ1-3; tentative D call: TRBD1 (5 bases). CDR1 is KGHSH and CDR2 is LQKENI in the germline V gene. The length of the CDR3 is 17 residues. The V end was cut by 3 bases, the J end by 3 bases, with 18 bases between. CDR3 amino acids: CASSPLSGGIYGNTIYF. CDR3 coding DNA: TGTGCCAGCTCACCCCTATCGGGGGGTATATATGGAAACACCATATATTTT.

The V and J genes are TRBV4-3 and TRBJ1-6, with D hard to call. Trimming left V 0 bases short and J 6 bases short, with 9 bases between. CDR3 length: 15 residues. Germline CDR1 LGHNA, CDR2 YSLEER. The chain's CDR3 is CASSQDWAGNSPLHF. In DNA form, the CDR3 reads TGCGCCAGCAGCCAAGATTGGGCTGGTAATTCACCCCTCCACTTT.

The CDR3 nucleotides are TGTGCCAGCAGTGTCCGGGACAGGGCAAATTCACCCCTCCACTTT. It encodes CASSVRDRANSPLHF. The J gene is TRBJ1-6, the V gene TRBV27; 9 positions match TRBD1. The CDR3 length is 15 residues. Trimming at V came to 5 bases and at J to 7 bases, leaving 6 bases not matched to a gene. Germline-derived CDR1 and CDR2 are MNHEY and SMNVEV (reference sequence).

V and J are TRBV7-9 and TRBJ1-6; 7 bases agree with TRBD1. This CDR3 has 15 amino acids. V shed 0 bases and J 7 bases; nucleotides not matched to a gene: 3. Per germline, CDR1 SEHNR and CDR2 FQNEAQ (reference sequence). The CDR3 DNA reads TGTGCCAGCAGCTTAGCAACAGGGGTGAATTCACCCCTCCACTTT. Amino acid sequence: CASSLATGVNSPLHF.

The J gene is TRBJ1-6, the V gene TRBV27; a possible D gene is TRBD1 (5 bases). This CDR3 is built from 13 residues. The germline V gene encodes CDR1 MNHEY and CDR2 SMNVEV (reference sequence). Trimming removed 3 bases at V and 11 bases at J, with 11 bases between. This chain's CDR3 is CASSFGGSAPLHF. The CDR3 DNA reads as TGTGCCAGCAGTTTTGGGGGGAGCGCACCCCTCCACTTT.

The chain combines TRBV6-2 or TRBV6-3 with TRBJ1-2; TRBD1 matches 11 bases. V lost 5 bases, J lost 6 bases, and 2 bases stayed unmatched. The CDR3 length is 13 residues. Germline CDR1 is MNHEY and CDR2 is SVGEGT. The CDR3 region is CASSGQGADGYTF. The CDR3 nucleotides read TGTGCCAGCAGTGGACAGGGGGCGGATGGCTACACCTTC.

This clone was seen a single time. V is TRBV12-3 or TRBV12-4 and J is TRBJ2-5, with D maybe TRBD2 (7 bases). The length of the CDR3 is 12 residues. Trimming cost V 5 bases and J 10 bases, with 14 bases left between them. This chain's CDR3 is CASSPGGRSQYF. CDR3 sequence (DNA): TGTGCCAGCAGTCCGGGGGGCCGGAGCCAGTACTTC.

This chain uses TRBV6-2 or TRBV6-3 with TRBJ2-1; D remains unclear. Germline-derived CDR1 and CDR2 are MNHEY and SVGEGT. The CDR3 extends over 13 amino acids. Trimming cost V 6 bases and J 9 bases, with 15 bases left between them. The CDR3 nucleotides are TGTGCCAGCAGCGACTCATCGGGTATTGAGCAGTTCTTC. Residues: CASSDSSGIEQFF.

The chain joins TRBV6-5 to TRBJ2-2, with TRBD2 matching over 7 bases. V trimming: 6 bases; J trimming: 7 bases; junction bases outside the gene matches: 5. Germline lookup yields CDR1 MNHEY and CDR2 SVGAGI. The CDR3 has 13 residues. In DNA, the CDR3 is TGTGCCAGCAGCTGGGGGGGTGGCGGGGAGCTGTTTTTT. It translates to CASSWGGGGELFF.

The chain employs TRBV28 and TRBJ1-5; 8 bases are a match to TRBD1. The V segment lost 3 bases and the J segment 3 bases; nucleotides outside the gene matches: 7. This CDR3 contains 16 residues. Germline CDR1 MDHEN, CDR2 SYDVKM. CDR3 residues: CASSFRTGSLNQPQHF. For the CDR3, the DNA is TGTGCCAGCAGTTTCCGGACAGGGTCCCTCAATCAGCCCCAGCATTTT.

V and J are TRBV5-4 and TRBJ2-3, with a weak D call TRBD2 (5 bases). In germline, CDR1 is SGHNT, CDR2 YYREEE (reference sequence). The CDR3 totals 15 residues. V was trimmed by 0 bases and J by 6 bases, leaving 14 bases between them. The CDR3 DNA is TGTGCCAGCAGCTTGGCCGTCCTAACGGGGGATACGCAGTATTTT. The encoded protein is CASSLAVLTGDTQYF.

The chain is built from TRBV28 and TRBJ2-7; 9 bases match TRBD1. This CDR3 spans 14 amino acids. Germline values: CDR1 MDHEN, CDR2 SYDVKM. With V trimmed by 3 bases and J by 5 bases, 5 bases remained unmatched. The CDR3 bases are TGTGCCAGCAGTTTCCGGGACAGGGTCCACGAGCAGTACTTC. This translates into CASSFRDRVHEQYF.

The chain is built from TRBV21-1 and TRBJ2-3; the D call TRBD1 from the table was never checked on the DNA. TRBV21-1 is labeled a pseudogene. CDR3 length: 17 residues. The CDR3 sequence is CASSIPPLGTPRDTQYF. The CDR3 DNA reads as TGTGCCAGCAGCATACCCCCTCTCGGGACACCCAGAGATACGCAGTATTTT.

This chain uses TRBV19 with TRBJ2-3, with 9 bases matching TRBD2. The junction had 8 bases not matched to a gene; V was cut back by 5 bases and J by 2 bases. The germline V gene has CDR1 LNHDA and CDR2 SQIVND (reference sequence). The CDR3 is made up of 16 amino acids. The CDR3, as DNA: TGTGCCAGTAGTGCGACAGCGGGGGGTACCACAGATACGCAGTATTTT. Amino acid sequence: CASSATAGGTTDTQYF.